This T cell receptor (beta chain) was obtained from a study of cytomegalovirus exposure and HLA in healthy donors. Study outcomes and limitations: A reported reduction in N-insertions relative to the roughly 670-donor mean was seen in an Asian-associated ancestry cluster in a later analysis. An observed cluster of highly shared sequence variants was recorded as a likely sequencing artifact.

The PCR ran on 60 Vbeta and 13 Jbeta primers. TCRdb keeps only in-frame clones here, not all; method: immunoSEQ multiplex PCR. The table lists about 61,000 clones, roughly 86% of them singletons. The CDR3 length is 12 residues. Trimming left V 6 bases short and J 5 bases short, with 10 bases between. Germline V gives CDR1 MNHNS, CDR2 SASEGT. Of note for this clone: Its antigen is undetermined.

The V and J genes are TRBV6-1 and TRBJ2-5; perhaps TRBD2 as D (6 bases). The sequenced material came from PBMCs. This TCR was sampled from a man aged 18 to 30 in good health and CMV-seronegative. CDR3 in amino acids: CASSRLAETQYF. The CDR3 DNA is TGTGCCAGCAGCCGGCTAGCGGAGACCCAGTACTTC.